Below, one T cell receptor beta chain is given with its context. Its target antigen remains unknown. No much larger clonotype is one base removed from it; base qualities were not supplied. The sample is drawn from a study of T cells in Graves' hyperthyroidism and ophthalmopathy (dated by TCRdb to the late 2010s). At the level of the whole study: Peripheral blood was collected at initial diagnosis, before any treatment. To identify distinguishing TCR V-J signatures, a discovery cohort of about 95 patients was used, comprising some 43 with Graves' ophthalmopathy and 57 with stable Graves' hyperthyroidism. Thyroid tissue and blood T-cell repertoires from several Graves' hyperthyroidism patients were also compared in the study. For training and testing, the 100 or so patients in the discovery cohort were randomly divided in a 7:3 ratio. The paper reports TCR Vbeta CDR3 sequencing of some 140 peripheral blood samples: 43 ophthalmopathy, around 80 hyperthyroidism and approximately 17 progressor patients. After blood sampling, hyperthyroidism patients were treated with methimazole at a starting dose of 30 mg daily, and ophthalmopathy patients were treated with high-dose intravenous methylprednisolone. An independent validation cohort of fewer than 20 hyperthyroidism patients and 17 patients who later progressed to ophthalmopathy tested prospective prediction of ophthalmopathy.

A patient counted as having stable Graves' hyperthyroidism if no progression to ophthalmopathy occurred over 18 months of follow-up. Hyperthyroidism patients were newly diagnosed, had a disease duration of under 2 months, and were aged 18 to 65 years. Exclusion was applied to patients with uncontrolled infections, other autoimmune diseases, pregnancy or lactation. Diagnoses were based on clinical symptoms, serum thyroxine and TRAb, thyroid ultrasound and orbital computed tomography. PBMCs were separated from over 9 ml of fresh peripheral blood using Ficoll-Paque density gradient centrifugation. Trizol reagent was used to extract total RNA, and RNA quality was then checked on an Agilent 2100 Bioanalyzer. A distance of 19 bases separates the germline ends of V and J, which lose 6 bases and 8 bases respectively. CDR1 and CDR2 are drawn from the germline V gene: MGHDK, SYGVNS. The CDR3 contains 14 residues, cysteine and phenylalanine counted. The only DNA kept is the CDR3, 42 bases in frame from the first base.

The TCR beta CDR3 regions were amplified from the RNA transcripts. The first round of RT-PCR for the TCR CDR3 was performed with the HTBI primer set and the Qiagen OneStep RT-PCR kit. The libraries were constructed in a second round of multiplex PCR and then size-selected and purified. The libraries were sequenced on an Illumina HiSeq2000 using paired-end 100 bp reads. On the study's bioinformatics: Raw data were processed with SOAPnuke, discarding reads with adapters, uncalled bases, mean Phred below 15, or no exact constant-primer or identifier match. High-quality paired reads were merged with COPE v1.2.5, and unique nucleotide sequences were defined as clonotypes. MiTCR v1.1 was used to align clonotypes to the IMGT TRBV, TRBD and TRBJ reference segments. Only V-J combinations with frequency above 0.0001, covering about 99% of repertoires, were analysed. A TCS score was defined as the ratio between F50 (clonal expansion) and ExV (chaos), using BLOSUM62-based TCRdist between CDR3 peptides within each V-J. Welch's t-statistics and random forest reduced around 520 V-J features to 10 to 15, which were used in a naive Bayes classifier (R e1071). Thyroid-blood repertoire similarity was quantified with the Morisita-Horn index. TCRdb cleaned the public reads at Q25 with fastp, built clones with MiXCR and kept in-frame beta chains. Every distinct CDR3 protein forms one entry, paired with its most common genes and DNA. The authors' filters were not applied to this entry. Here the sample has some 800,000 distinct CDR3 sequences; about two fifths occur a single time. Jointly, the top ten make up approximately 10% of the sample.

Broad study findings and their caveats: No statistical method was used to set the sample size in advance, and investigators knew the group allocation. During validation, the model predicted progression to ophthalmopathy a median of roughly six months ahead of onset, with more than 60% sensitivity and 72.22% specificity. A 13 V-J signature model separated ophthalmopathy from stable hyperthyroidism, with nearly 90% sensitivity and 81.08% specificity in cross-validation and 80%/75% in testing. Blood samples also contained most of the expanded thyroid clonotypes (frequency above 0.001), which suggests that blood repertoires may reflect thyroid immune responses.

The rearrangement joined TRBV25-1 to TRBJ1-2; the D gene cannot be named for sure. Sequencing input: blood. The TCR originated in a young man with Graves' hyperthyroidism. This receptor has the CDR3 CASSQVGQVEGYTF. At the DNA level, the sequence is TGTGCCAGCAGCCAAGTGGGCCAGGTGGAAGGCTACACCTTC.